This entry describes one TCR beta chain. This CDR3 has 16 amino acids. Germline V gives CDR1 SGHRS, CDR2 YFSETQ. V lost 0 bases, J lost 3 bases, and 7 bases stayed unmatched. This record belongs to a study of blood T cell repertoires in COVID-19. Overall study: COVID-19 samples from acute and convalescent phases originated in the United States, Italy and Spain.

Under the authors' procedure: Amplification with reference gene primers provided the estimates of nucleated cell counts. The protocol was immunoSEQ multiplex PCR, while the TCRdb copy is restricted to in-frame clones and leaves out a portion. V and J calls and clone size come straight from that table; D and trimming were deduced from the DNA. The sample lists roughly 120,000 clones, less than 90% occurring once. The chain carries TRBV5-1 and TRBJ2-7; 9 bases line up with TRBD1. What was sequenced was peripheral blood. The source of this sequence is a man aged 65-85 years with acute or convalescent COVID-19. The CDR3 sequence is CASSLAVGQGFYEQYF. In DNA form, the CDR3 reads TGCGCCAGCAGCTTGGCAGTGGGACAGGGTTTCTACGAGCAGTACTTC.